This passage covers 20 T cell receptor beta chains from one sample sequenced in a study of T cells after yellow fever vaccination. Via MiXCR, TCRdb re-called the 5' RACE reads, giving one row per CDR3 protein. This table holds hundreds of thousands of distinct CDR3 sequences, roughly 8.7% found once. Source: PBMCs, taken on the day of the first yellow fever vaccination. All receptors derive from a young man who received the YFV17D yellow fever vaccine.

The chain employs TRBV7-2 and TRBJ2-5, with D uncertain. V shed 3 bases and J shed 0 bases, with 8 bases lying between them. CDR3 length: 14 residues. Per the germline V gene, CDR1 is SGHTA and CDR2 is FQGNSA. For the CDR3, the DNA is TGTGCCAGCAGCTTCCGGAGTTACCAAGAGACCCAGTACTTC. It codes for CASSFRSYQETQYF.

V and J are TRBV9 and TRBJ2-1; a possible D gene is TRBD1 (5 bases). This CDR3 region has 15 residues. Trimming stripped 6 bases from V and 0 bases from J, with 13 bases between. Germline V gene sequence: CDR1 SGDLS, CDR2 YYNGEE. CDR3 in DNA: TGTGCCAGCAATACGCAGGGAAGCTCCTACAATGAGCAGTTCTTC. Protein sequence: CASNTQGSSYNEQFF.

Points on this clonotype: The DNA is left out, because the CDR3 cannot be placed on it with certainty; the CDR3 is given as TCRdb lists it. The chain links TRBV21-1 to TRBJ2-7; no DNA check was done on the table's D call, TRBD1. TRBV21-1 is tagged as a pseudogene. The CDR3 extends over 16 residues, inclusive of both ends. CDR3 sequence: CASSKHPGHYPCEQYV.

V usage is TRBV4-3 and J usage is TRBJ1-1, with D perhaps matching TRBD1 (6 bases). This CDR3 region has 17 residues. Germline CDR1 and CDR2: LGHNA and YSLEER. Trimming shortened V by 1 base and J by 0 bases, and 15 bases separated the two germline ends. CDR3 in DNA: TGCGCCAGCAGCCAAGCTCTCCGGGACAACATGAACACTGAAGCTTTCTTT. It translates to CASSQALRDNMNTEAFF.

V usage is TRBV5-6 and J usage is TRBJ2-1; D is undetermined. Germline V gives CDR1 SGHDT, CDR2 YYEEEE. V was trimmed by 0 bases and J by 7 bases, leaving 11 bases between them. The CDR3 contains 14 residues. The CDR3 nucleotides are TGTGCCAGCAGCTTGGGCTGGGTCAATAATGAGCAGTTCTTC. Translation gives CASSLGWVNNEQFF.

The gene calls are TRBV7-3 and TRBJ2-1; 8 nucleotides match TRBD2. From germline, CDR1 is SGHTA and CDR2 FQGTGA. The CDR3 is made up of 15 amino acids. V dropped 5 bases and J dropped 6; count of bases not matched to a gene: 9. The CDR3 spells CASSLIAGCRNEQFF. The CDR3, as DNA: TGTGCCAGCAGCCTTATAGCGGGGTGCCGCAATGAGCAGTTCTTC.

Notes on this clonotype: Possible read error: a much larger clone is one base away. The chain is built from TRBV6-6 and TRBJ1-2; weak D call: TRBD1 (5 bases). The CDR3 has 13 residues. Germline V gene sequence: CDR1 MNHNY, CDR2 SVGAGI (reference sequence). CDR3 in amino acids: CASRGGENYGYAF. The CDR3 DNA is TGTGCCAGCAGGGGAGGGGAAAACTATGGCTACGCCTTC.

This clonotype was detected ten times or more. The gene calls are TRBV4-3 and TRBJ1-2; 8 bases map to TRBD1. Germline CDR1 reads LGHNA; CDR2 reads YSLEER. The V and J ends lost 0 bases and 6 bases, in that order; junction bases with no gene match: 3. The CDR3 has 14 residues. Written as DNA, the CDR3 is TGCGCCAGCAGCCAAGACTCAGGGGGCGATGGCTACACCTTC. The encoded protein is CASSQDSGGDGYTF.

This clonotype appeared a few times. DNA of the CDR3: TGTGCCAGCATTCCACTGGGACAGGGGGCAGGCGAGCAGTACTTC. Amino acids: CASIPLGQGAGEQYF. V is TRBV27 and J is TRBJ2-7; 12 bases match TRBD1. The CDR3 consists of 15 residues. Trimming took 7 bases from V and 6 from J; bases not matched to a gene: 10. Germline values: CDR1 MNHEY, CDR2 SMNVEV (reference sequence).

The V call is TRBV2, the J call TRBJ2-5; D is undetermined. CDR3 length: 11 residues. Germline V lookup: CDR1 SNHLY, CDR2 FYNNEI. V lost 4 bases and J 10 bases, leaving 10 bases between the germline ends. CDR3 sequence (DNA): TGTGCCAGCAGTGGGGGTAGGAGCCAGTACTTC. Translated, it gives CASSGGRSQYF.

The chain uses TRBV7-2 and TRBJ2-1; 11 bases are shared with TRBD2. Trimming cost V 2 bases and J 2 bases; bases outside gene matches: 5. The V gene's germline CDR1 is SGHTA and CDR2 FQGNSA. The CDR3 spans 17 residues. CDR3 region: CASSLSLAGGTYNEQFF. In DNA, the CDR3 is TGTGCCAGCAGCTTATCGCTAGCGGGGGGAACCTACAATGAGCAGTTCTTC.

This clonotype was observed a few times. This rearrangement joins TRBV7-3 to TRBJ2-1, with unresolved D. Germline loops: CDR1 SGHTA, CDR2 FQGTGA. The CDR3 totals 15 residues. Trimming took off 5 bases at V and 0 bases at J, with 11 bases between the two ends. DNA for the CDR3: TGTGCCAGCAGCCCTTCTCTGAGCTCCTACAATGAGCAGTTCTTC. The encoded protein is CASSPSLSSYNEQFF.

This clonotype was observed a handful of times. The chain's CDR3 is CASTPGQQNTEAFF. The CDR3 region has the DNA TGTGCCAGCACCCCGGGACAACAGAACACTGAAGCTTTCTTT. The chain is built from TRBV12-3 or TRBV12-4 and TRBJ1-1, with D maybe TRBD1 (6 bases). V lost 7 bases and J lost 1, with 13 bases in between. The CDR3 contains 14 residues.

This clonotype appeared a few times. The chain has TRBV5-6 and TRBJ2-3; the D is unclear. V was pared by 1 base and J by 3 bases, with 15 bases between. Germline-derived CDR1 and CDR2 are SGHDT and YYEEEE. This CDR3 is built from 16 residues. CDR3 region: CASSLYGLPATDTQYF. CDR3 bases: TGTGCCAGCAGCTTGTATGGGTTACCGGCGACAGATACGCAGTATTTT. Combining the CDR3 with reference TRBV5-6 and TRBJ2-3 gives the whole variable domain DAGVTQSPTHLIKTRGQQVTLRCSPKSGHDTVSWYQQALGQGPQFIFQYYEEEERQRGNFPDRFSGHQFPNYSSELNVNALLLGDSALYLCASSLYGLPATDTQYFGPGTRLTVL.

This clonotype appeared once. The chain couples TRBV6-1 to TRBJ1-5; 8 positions agree with TRBD1. Trimming removed 8 bases from V and 7 bases from J; junction bases left unmatched: 7. This CDR3 contains 13 residues. Germline lookup yields CDR1 MNHNS and CDR2 SASEGT. The CDR3 DNA reads as TGTGCCAGCGGACTCACAGGGGGACAGCCCCAGCATTTT. Translating gives CASGLTGGQPQHF.

The chain uses TRBV6-2 or TRBV6-3 and TRBJ1-1, with D hard to call. The V gene's germline CDR1 is MNHEY and CDR2 SVGEGT. Trimming removed 7 bases from V and 3 bases from J, with 12 bases in between. This CDR3 contains 13 residues. CDR3 residues: CASTSDAYTEAFF. In nucleotides, the CDR3 is TGTGCCAGCACATCAGACGCGTACACTGAAGCTTTCTTT.

The chain couples TRBV11-2 to TRBJ1-1, with 9 bases matching TRBD1. The junction had 4 bases not matched to a gene; V was cut back by 4 bases and J by 1 base. CDR3 length: 15 residues. The germline V gene has CDR1 SGHAT and CDR2 FQNNGV. The CDR3 DNA sequence: TGTGCCAGCAGCTGGGGGGACAGGGCGAACACTGAAGCTTTCTTT. Translating it yields CASSWGDRANTEAFF.

This clonotype turned up a few times. The chain uses TRBV6-2 or TRBV6-3 and TRBJ2-5; tentatively, D is TRBD2 (6 bases). V lost 2 bases, J lost 5 bases, and 27 bases lay in between. The CDR3 covers 19 residues. The germline gives CDR1 MNHEY, CDR2 SVGEGT. The CDR3 bases are TGTGCCAGCAGTTACCGCGTGGGGCGGGGCGGGCGTTTGTTCGAGACCCAGTACTTC. Translated, it gives CASSYRVGRGGRLFETQYF.

The chain uses TRBV7-3 and TRBJ2-3, with TRBD2 matching over 10 bases. CDR1 is SGHTA and CDR2 is FQGTGA in the germline V gene. Trimming at V came to 3 bases and at J to 6 bases, leaving 6 bases not matched to a gene. The CDR3 length is 15 residues. CDR3 sequence: CASSLSGGARDTQYF. The CDR3 coding sequence is TGTGCCAGCAGCTTGAGCGGGGGGGCGAGGGATACGCAGTATTTT.

The chain has TRBV14 and TRBJ2-5; 7 nucleotides align to TRBD1. CDR1 is SGHDN and CDR2 is FVKESK in the germline V gene. The V segment lost 2 bases and the J segment 2 bases; nucleotides outside the gene matches: 5. The CDR3 is 15 amino acids. The CDR3 protein is CASSQWDRLQETQYF. DNA for the CDR3: TGTGCCAGCAGCCAATGGGACAGATTACAAGAGACCCAGTACTTC.